The T cell receptor beta chain described here comes from a study of graft-versus-host responses after intestinal transplantation. Intraepithelial and lamina propria lymphocytes were freed from processed graft tissue. Using immunoSEQ multiplex PCR, the repertoire was profiled, and TCRdb retains in-frame clones only, with some absent. The table includes just over 8,000 clones, around 62% detected once. CDR1 SGHVS and CDR2 FNYEAQ come from the germline V gene. V was pared by 1 base and J by 8 bases, with 12 bases between. The CDR3 is 14 amino acids. The material was ileum tissue, obtained about 450 days after transplant. This chain connects TRBV7-6 to TRBJ2-1; D perhaps matches TRBD2 (5 bases). This receptor was obtained from a human patient who received an intestinal transplant, so some T cells may come from the graft donor. This CDR3 is CASSLGTWGDEQFF. For the CDR3, the DNA is TGTGCCAGCAGCTTAGGTACGTGGGGAGATGAGCAGTTCTTC.